This passage covers 13 T cell receptor beta chains from one sample sequenced in a study of graft-versus-host responses after intestinal transplantation. These receptors' antigens are unknown. TCRdb keeps only in-frame clones here, not all; method: immunoSEQ multiplex PCR. This sample has about 120,000 clones, with less than 95% found just once. This sample comprised unstimulated CD4+ T cells sorted from spleen or lymph node cells, obtained before intestinal transplant. These receptors came from a human donor who received an intestinal transplant.

The chain couples TRBV6-6 to TRBJ2-4; possible D gene TRBD2, 5 bases. Deletions cut 0 bases from V and 9 bases from J, with 18 bases between. Germline CDR1 MNHNY, CDR2 SVGAGI (reference sequence). The CDR3 contains 16 residues. CDR3 region: CASSYSESGSQAIQYF. The CDR3, as DNA: TGTGCCAGCAGTTACTCAGAGAGTGGGAGCCAGGCCATTCAGTACTTC.

This rearrangement joins TRBV16 to TRBJ2-3; D call uncertain. V gave up 4 bases and J gave up 2 bases, with 4 bases separating them. This CDR3 spans 12 amino acids. The germline V gene encodes CDR1 KGHSY and CDR2 FQNENV. The CDR3 loop is CASSPNTDTQYF. CDR3 nucleotides: TGTGCCAGCAGCCCTAACACAGATACGCAGTATTTT.

The chain couples TRBV10-1 to TRBJ2-1; no definite D call. Trimming shortened V by 1 base and J by 4 bases, and 5 bases separated the two germline ends. The CDR3 is 13 amino acids. The germline gives CDR1 WNHNN, CDR2 SYGVQD (reference sequence). The CDR3 loop reads CASSEYRYNEQFF. In nucleotides, the CDR3 is TGCGCCAGCAGTGAGTATCGGTACAATGAGCAGTTCTTC.

This clone was observed once. This chain connects TRBV5-1 to TRBJ2-7, with 11 bases matching TRBD2. The CDR3 covers 15 residues. The V gene end was trimmed by 4 bases and the J gene end by 2 bases; junction bases not matched to a gene: 5. The germline V gene encodes CDR1 SGHRS and CDR2 YFSETQ. The CDR3 is CASSITSGGTYEQYF. In DNA, the CDR3 is TGCGCCAGCAGCATAACTAGCGGGGGTACCTACGAGCAGTACTTC.

The gene calls are TRBV7-2 and TRBJ2-5, with D possibly TRBD1 on 6 matching bases. This CDR3 is 14 amino acids long. From germline, CDR1 is SGHTA and CDR2 FQGNSA. Trimming took 5 bases from V and 9 from J, leaving 19 bases between them. The CDR3 DNA sequence: TGTGCCAGCAGCGGGCGGACCGCCAGGGGAGCCCAGTACTTC. Its translation is CASSGRTARGAQYF.

V is TRBV5-4 and J is TRBJ2-2, with TRBD1 matching 8 bases. The V gene end was trimmed by 4 bases and the J gene end by 4 bases; junction bases not matched to a gene: 6. Germline V gives CDR1 SGHNT, CDR2 YYREEE (reference sequence). The CDR3 covers 15 residues. CDR3 sequence reads: CASSPQGAGTGELFF. CDR3 bases: TGTGCCAGCAGCCCCCAGGGGGCGGGCACCGGGGAGCTGTTTTTT.

This chain uses TRBV10-3 with TRBJ1-5, with a possible D match to TRBD1 (6 bases). V lost 6 bases and J lost 7, with 22 bases in between. This CDR3 has 16 residues. CDR1 ENHRY and CDR2 SYGVKD come from the germline V gene. As DNA, the CDR3 is TGTGCCATCAGCCCATCCGCCGGGACAACAATCCAGCCCCAGCATTTT. Translated: CAISPSAGTTIQPQHF.

The CDR3 is CASSFGLSSYNSPLHF. The CDR3 DNA sequence: TGTGCCAGCAGTTTCGGACTGAGCTCCTATAATTCACCCCTCCACTTT. The chain is built from TRBV25-1 and TRBJ1-6; D remains unclear. The V gene lost 5 bases and the J gene lost 0 bases, with 11 bases spanning the gap. The CDR3 is 16 amino acids. Germline assignment: CDR1 MGHDK and CDR2 SYGVNS.

This clone occurred once. The V gene is TRBV28, the J gene TRBJ2-2; 12 bases are shared with TRBD2. Germline CDR1 MDHEN, CDR2 SYDVKM. J was trimmed by 2 bases and V by 2 bases; bases with no gene match: 6. The CDR3 is 18 residues long. CDR3 loop: CASSLPLLAGGNTGELFF. Here the CDR3 DNA reads TGTGCCAGCAGTTTACCCCTACTAGCGGGGGGTAACACCGGGGAGCTGTTTTTT.

The V gene is TRBV5-6, the J gene TRBJ1-1, with D possibly TRBD1 on 5 matching bases. Deletions cut 7 bases from V and 1 base from J, with 5 bases between. The CDR3 sequence is 11 residues long. The V gene's germline CDR1 is SGHDT and CDR2 YYEEEE. The CDR3 region is CASGANTEAFF. CDR3 nucleotide sequence: TGTGCCAGCGGGGCGAACACTGAAGCTTTCTTT. Complete variable domain (other parts from reference TRBV5-6 and TRBJ1-1): DAGVTQSPTHLIKTRGQQVTLRCSPKSGHDTVSWYQQALGQGPQFIFQYYEEEERQRGNFPDRFSGHQFPNYSSELNVNALLLGDSALYLCASGANTEAFFGQGTRLTVV.

The chain uses TRBV7-6 and TRBJ1-2, with 11 bases that match TRBD1. Germline lookup yields CDR1 SGHVS and CDR2 FNYEAQ. V lost 4 bases, J lost 5 bases, and 9 bases stayed unmatched. The CDR3 sequence is 16 residues long. This CDR3 is CASSSEGTGGGYGYTF. The CDR3 region has the DNA TGTGCCAGCAGCTCAGAAGGGACAGGGGGAGGTTATGGCTACACCTTC.

The rearrangement links TRBV7-9 to TRBJ2-5; no reliable D call. From germline, CDR1 is SEHNR and CDR2 FQNEAQ (reference sequence). This CDR3 has 11 residues. Between the trimmed V and J ends, which lost 2 bases and 5 bases, there was a span of 3 bases. CDR3 DNA: TGTGCCAGCAGCTTATATGAGACCCAGTACTTC. Protein product: CASSLYETQYF.

The chain uses TRBV5-4 and TRBJ1-2; the D gene is possibly TRBD1 (5 bases). Germline CDR1 SGHNT, CDR2 YYREEE (reference sequence). The CDR3 has 13 amino acids. Trimming took 0 bases from V and 8 from J, leaving 11 bases between them. Here the CDR3 reads CASSLDGAGGYTF. The CDR3 DNA reads as TGTGCCAGCAGCTTGGACGGGGCGGGAGGCTACACCTTC.